This TCR beta chain comes out of a study of T cell repertoires in cytomegalovirus infection. Study-level information: Used in the study were CMV epitopes, some recently identified and HLA-C-restricted, others well-studied and HLA-B-restricted. Study results and limitations: Dominating the ex vivo response were HLA-C-restricted CMV-specific TCR beta clonotypes.

Many counts were recorded for this clonotype. Antigen unknown. Each CDR3 protein gets one entry after TCRdb re-called the reads with MiXCR. The repertoire holds fewer than 950,000 distinct CDR3 sequences, with 30% to 35% as singletons. The CDR3 is 20 amino acids. Looked up from germline, CDR1 is SGHTA and CDR2 is FQGNSA. V dropped 0 bases and J dropped 4 bases, with 24 bases sitting between them. The receptor's source is a human donor in good health (CMV status not recorded). Some clones in this sample may be carry-over from other donors' samples. The chain links TRBV7-2 to TRBJ2-2; D perhaps matches TRBD1 (6 bases). The sample here was cultured CD8+ T cells from PBMCs, taken from culture after CMV antigen stimulation. The CDR3: CASSLALNRDTVAGTGELFF. Written as DNA, the CDR3 is TGTGCCAGCAGCTTAGCGCTAAATCGGGACACCGTTGCAGGCACCGGGGAGCTGTTTTTT.